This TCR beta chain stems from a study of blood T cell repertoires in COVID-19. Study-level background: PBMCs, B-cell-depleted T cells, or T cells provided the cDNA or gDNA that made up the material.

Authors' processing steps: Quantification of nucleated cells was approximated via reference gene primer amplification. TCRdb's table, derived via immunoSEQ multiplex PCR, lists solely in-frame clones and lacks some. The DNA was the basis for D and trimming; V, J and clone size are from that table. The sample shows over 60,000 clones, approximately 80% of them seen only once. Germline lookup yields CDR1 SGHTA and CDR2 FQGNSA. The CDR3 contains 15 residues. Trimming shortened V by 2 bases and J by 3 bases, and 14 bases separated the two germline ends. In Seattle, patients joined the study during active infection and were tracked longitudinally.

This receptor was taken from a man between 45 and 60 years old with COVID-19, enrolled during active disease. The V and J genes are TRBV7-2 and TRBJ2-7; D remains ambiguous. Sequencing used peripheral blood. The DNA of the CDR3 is TGTGCCAGCAGCTTAATAGTAACAGAAAACTACGAGCAGTACTTC. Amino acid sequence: CASSLIVTENYEQYF. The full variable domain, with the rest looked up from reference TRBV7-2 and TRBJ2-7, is GAGVSQSPSNKVTEKGKDVELRCDPISGHTALYWYRQSLGQGLEFLIYFQGNSAPDKSGLPSDRFSAERTGGSVSTLTIQRTQQEDSAVYLCASSLIVTENYEQYFGPGTRLTVT.